This is a list of T cell receptor beta chains from one sample in a study of T-cell reconstitution after alpha-beta-depleted transplantation in children. TCRdb passed the PCR reads through MiXCR, listing each CDR3 protein once. The table shows about 70,000 distinct CDR3 sequences, with about a tenth occurring only once. The specimen comprised PBMCs, sampled before TCRalphabeta/CD19-depleted stem cell transplant. The origin of the receptors is a boy aged 5-17 years with acute myeloid leukemia, due to receive a stem cell transplant. The CDR3 runs from the conserved cysteine through the conserved F or W. A D gene is named only where the DNA matches it firmly. Size values are once, few and many counts, or a class for expanded clones, and some rows have none.

clone size	V gene	D gene	J gene	CDR3 DNA	CDR3 protein
many	TRBV4-1	TRBD1	TRBJ2-3	TGCGCCAGCAGCCACCAACCAGGGACAGGGATAGATACGCAGTATTTT	CASSHQPGTGIDTQYF
.	TRBV5-1	.	TRBJ1-1	TGCGCCAGCAGCTTGGGGGATGTAGGACGAGGAGCTTTCTTT	CASSLGDVGRGAFF
many	TRBV20-1	.	TRBJ2-5	TGCAGTGGACTAGTTCAAGAGACCCAGTACTTC	CSGLVQETQYF
.	TRBV27	TRBD1	TRBJ1-2	TGTGCCAGCCTCTTTAGAGGACAGGGAGGCTATGGCTACACCTTC	CASLFRGQGGYGYTF
many	TRBV20-1	.	TRBJ2-4	TGCAGTGCGTTGGGACTAGCCAAAAACATTCAGTACTTC	CSALGLAKNIQYF
many	TRBV7-2	.	TRBJ2-3	TGTGCCAGCAGGGCAGGGCTCAGGACCGATACGCAGTATTTT	CASRAGLRTDTQYF
few	TRBV7-3	.	TRBJ1-2	TGTGCCAGCAGCCCCGCTACAGAATATGGCTACACCTTC	CASSPATEYGYTF
many	TRBV25-1	.	TRBJ1-2	TGTGCCAGCAATGGACCCGCCCTTGGAGGCTACACCTTC	CASNGPALGGYTF
few	TRBV11-2	.	TRBJ2-6	TGTGCCAGCAGCCCGCGAACCGGGACACCAATTAGCTCTGGGGCCAACGTCCTGACTTTC	CASSPRTGTPISSGANVLTF
.	TRBV29-1	.	TRBJ2-7	TGCAGCGTTCCGGGCCCGACCTTTCCCTACGAGCAGTACTTC	CSVPGPTFPYEQYF
many	TRBV11-1	.	TRBJ2-1	TGTGCCAGCAGCTTTCCGGGTTCTGAATGGGCCAATGAGCAGTTCTTC	CASSFPGSEWANEQFF